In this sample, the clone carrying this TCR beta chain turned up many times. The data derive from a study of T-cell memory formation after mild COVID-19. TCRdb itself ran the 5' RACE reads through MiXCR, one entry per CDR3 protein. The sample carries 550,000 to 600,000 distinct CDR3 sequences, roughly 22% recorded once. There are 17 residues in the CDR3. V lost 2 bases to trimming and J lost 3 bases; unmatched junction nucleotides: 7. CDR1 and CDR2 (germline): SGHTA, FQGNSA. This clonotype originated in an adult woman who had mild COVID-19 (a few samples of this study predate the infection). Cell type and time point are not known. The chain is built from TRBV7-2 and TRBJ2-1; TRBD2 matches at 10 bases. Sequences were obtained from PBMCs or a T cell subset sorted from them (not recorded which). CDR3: CASSLTGRTSGYNEQFF. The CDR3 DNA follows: TGTGCCAGCAGCTTAACGGGCAGGACTAGCGGCTACAATGAGCAGTTCTTC.